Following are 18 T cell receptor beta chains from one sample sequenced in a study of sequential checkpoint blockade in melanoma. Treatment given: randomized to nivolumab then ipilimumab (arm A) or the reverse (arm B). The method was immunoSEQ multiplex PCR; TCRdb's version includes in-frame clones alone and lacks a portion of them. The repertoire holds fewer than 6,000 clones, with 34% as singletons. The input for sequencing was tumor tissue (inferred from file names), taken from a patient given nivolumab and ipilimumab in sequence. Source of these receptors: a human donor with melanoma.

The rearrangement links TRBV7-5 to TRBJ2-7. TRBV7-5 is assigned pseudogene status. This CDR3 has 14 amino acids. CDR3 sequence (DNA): TGTGCCAGCAGCTTAGGAGGGGCCCCCTACGAGCAGTACTTC. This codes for CASSLGGAPYEQYF.

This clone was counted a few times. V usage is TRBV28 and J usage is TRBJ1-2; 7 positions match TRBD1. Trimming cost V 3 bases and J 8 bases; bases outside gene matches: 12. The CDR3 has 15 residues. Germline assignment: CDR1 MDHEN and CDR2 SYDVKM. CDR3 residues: CASSFFSTGEGGYTF. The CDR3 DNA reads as TGTGCCAGCAGTTTCTTTTCAACAGGGGAGGGCGGCTACACCTTC.

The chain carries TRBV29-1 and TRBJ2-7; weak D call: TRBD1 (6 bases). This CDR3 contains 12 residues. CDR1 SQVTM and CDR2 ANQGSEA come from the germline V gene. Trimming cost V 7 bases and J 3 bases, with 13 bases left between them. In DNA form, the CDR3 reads TGCAGCGCCGCGATACAGGGCTACGAGCAGTACTTC. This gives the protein CSAAIQGYEQYF.

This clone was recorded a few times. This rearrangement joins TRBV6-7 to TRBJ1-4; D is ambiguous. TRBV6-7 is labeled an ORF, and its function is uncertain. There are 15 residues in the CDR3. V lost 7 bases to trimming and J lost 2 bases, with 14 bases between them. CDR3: CASNVRPTTNEKLFF. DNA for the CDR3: TGTGCCAGCAACGTACGTCCGACCACTAATGAAAAACTGTTTTTT.

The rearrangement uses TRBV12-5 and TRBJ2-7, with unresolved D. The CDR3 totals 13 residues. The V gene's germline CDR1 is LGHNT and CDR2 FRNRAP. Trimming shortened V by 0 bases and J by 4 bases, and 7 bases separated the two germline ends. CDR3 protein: CASGLVPGYEQYF. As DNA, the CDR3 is TGTGCTAGTGGTTTGGTACCAGGTTACGAGCAGTACTTC.

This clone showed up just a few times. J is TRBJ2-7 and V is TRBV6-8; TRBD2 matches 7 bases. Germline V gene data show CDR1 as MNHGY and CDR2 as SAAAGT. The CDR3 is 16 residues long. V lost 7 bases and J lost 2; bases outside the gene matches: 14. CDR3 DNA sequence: TGTGCCAGCAATCAGGGACTACCTGGGAGACCCTACGAGCAGTACTTC. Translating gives CASNQGLPGRPYEQYF.

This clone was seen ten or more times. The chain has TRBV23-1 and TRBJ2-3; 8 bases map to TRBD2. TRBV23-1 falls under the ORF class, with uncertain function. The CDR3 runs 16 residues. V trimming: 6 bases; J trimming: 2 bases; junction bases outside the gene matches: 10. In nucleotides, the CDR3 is TGCGCCAGCAGCCAAAACAGCGGGGGCCTCACAGATACGCAGTATTTT. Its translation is CASSQNSGGLTDTQYF.

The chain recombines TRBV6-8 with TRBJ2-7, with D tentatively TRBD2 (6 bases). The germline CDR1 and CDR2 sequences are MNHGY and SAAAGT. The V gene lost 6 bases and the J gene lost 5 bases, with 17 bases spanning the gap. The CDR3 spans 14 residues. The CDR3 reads CASSRTWRDDEQYF. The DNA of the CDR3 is TGTGCCAGCAGCCGGACGTGGAGGGACGACGAGCAGTACTTC.

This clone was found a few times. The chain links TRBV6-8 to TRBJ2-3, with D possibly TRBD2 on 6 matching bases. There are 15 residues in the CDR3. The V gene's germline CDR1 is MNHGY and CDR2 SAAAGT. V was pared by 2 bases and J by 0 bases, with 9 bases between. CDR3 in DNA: TGTGCCAGCAGTTACGAGCGGGTCAGCACAGATACGCAGTATTTT. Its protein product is CASSYERVSTDTQYF.

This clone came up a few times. CDR3 nucleotides: TGTGCCAGCAGCTTAAACGACGGCTACTATGGCTACACCTTC. The encoded protein is CASSLNDGYYGYTF. This rearrangement joins TRBV11-3 to TRBJ1-2; D not certain. Between the trimmed V and J ends, which lost 2 bases and 3 bases, there was a span of 10 bases. The CDR3 sequence is 14 residues long. Germline V CDR1 and CDR2: SGHNT, YENEEA.

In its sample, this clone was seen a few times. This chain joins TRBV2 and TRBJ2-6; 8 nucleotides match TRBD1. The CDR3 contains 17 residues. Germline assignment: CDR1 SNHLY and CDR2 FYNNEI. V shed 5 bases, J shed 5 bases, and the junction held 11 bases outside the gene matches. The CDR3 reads CASSFDRGEMWANVLTF. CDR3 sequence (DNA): TGTGCCAGCAGTTTCGACAGGGGAGAGATGTGGGCCAACGTCCTGACTTTC.

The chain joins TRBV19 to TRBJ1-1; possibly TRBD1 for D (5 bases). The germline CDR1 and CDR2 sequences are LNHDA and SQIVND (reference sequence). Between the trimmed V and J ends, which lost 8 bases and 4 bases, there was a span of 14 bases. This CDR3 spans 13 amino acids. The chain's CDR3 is CASGYGGSTEAFF. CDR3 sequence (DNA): TGTGCCAGTGGGTACGGGGGTAGCACTGAAGCTTTCTTT.

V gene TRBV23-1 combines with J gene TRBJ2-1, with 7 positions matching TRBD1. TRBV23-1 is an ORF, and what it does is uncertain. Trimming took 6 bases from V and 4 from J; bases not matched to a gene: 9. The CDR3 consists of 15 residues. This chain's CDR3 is CASSLQGIGYNEQFF. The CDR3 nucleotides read TGCGCCAGCAGCCTACAGGGGATAGGGTACAATGAGCAGTTCTTC.

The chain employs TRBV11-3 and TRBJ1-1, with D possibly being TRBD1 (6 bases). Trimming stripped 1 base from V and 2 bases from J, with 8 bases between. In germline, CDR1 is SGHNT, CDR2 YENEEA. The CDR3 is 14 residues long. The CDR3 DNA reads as TGTGCCAGCAGCTTAGGGACAGACAACACTGAAGCTTTCTTT. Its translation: CASSLGTDNTEAFF.

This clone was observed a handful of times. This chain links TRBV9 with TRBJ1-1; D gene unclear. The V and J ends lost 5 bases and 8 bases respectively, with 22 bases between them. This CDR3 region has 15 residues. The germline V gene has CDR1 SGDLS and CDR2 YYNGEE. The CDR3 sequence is CASSEMAARIGEAFF. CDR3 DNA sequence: TGTGCCAGCAGTGAAATGGCCGCTCGGATCGGGGAAGCTTTCTTT.

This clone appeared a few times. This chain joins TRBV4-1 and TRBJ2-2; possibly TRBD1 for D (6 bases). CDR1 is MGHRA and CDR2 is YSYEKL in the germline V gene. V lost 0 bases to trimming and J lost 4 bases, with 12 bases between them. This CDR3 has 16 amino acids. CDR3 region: CASSQEAGVGTGELFF. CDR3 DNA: TGCGCCAGCAGCCAAGAGGCAGGGGTTGGCACCGGGGAGCTGTTTTTT.

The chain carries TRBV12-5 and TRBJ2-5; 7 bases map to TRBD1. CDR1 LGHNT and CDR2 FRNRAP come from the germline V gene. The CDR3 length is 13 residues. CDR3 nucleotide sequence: TGTGCCAGCCGCCGACAGGGTCGAGAGACCCAGTACTTC. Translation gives CASRRQGRETQYF.

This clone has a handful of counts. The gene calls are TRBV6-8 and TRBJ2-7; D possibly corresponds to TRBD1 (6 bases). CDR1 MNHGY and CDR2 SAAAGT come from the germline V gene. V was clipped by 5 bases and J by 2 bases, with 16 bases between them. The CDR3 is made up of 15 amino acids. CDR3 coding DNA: TGTGCCAGCAGTCCCGACAGGTACCATCCCTACGAGCAGTACTTC. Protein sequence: CASSPDRYHPYEQYF.